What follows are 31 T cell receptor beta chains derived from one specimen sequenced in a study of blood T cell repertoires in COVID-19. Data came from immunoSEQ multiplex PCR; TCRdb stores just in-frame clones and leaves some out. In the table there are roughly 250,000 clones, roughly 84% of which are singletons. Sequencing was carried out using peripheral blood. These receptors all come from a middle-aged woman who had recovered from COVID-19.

CDR3 bases: TGTGCCAGCAGCCCCCGGACATCTGGAAACACCATATATTTT. Translated, it gives CASSPRTSGNTIYF. The genes are TRBV9 and TRBJ1-3; TRBD1 might be the D (5 bases). V was clipped by 4 bases and J by 1 base, with 9 bases between them. Germline CDR1 reads SGDLS; CDR2 reads YYNGEE. The CDR3 loop spans 14 amino acids.

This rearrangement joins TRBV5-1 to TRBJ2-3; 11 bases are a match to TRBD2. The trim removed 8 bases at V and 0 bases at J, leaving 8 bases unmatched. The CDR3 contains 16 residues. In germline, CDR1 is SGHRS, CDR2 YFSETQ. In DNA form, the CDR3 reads TGCGCCAGTCAAAAGGTAGCGGGGGGGAGCACAGATACGCAGTATTTT. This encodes CASQKVAGGSTDTQYF.

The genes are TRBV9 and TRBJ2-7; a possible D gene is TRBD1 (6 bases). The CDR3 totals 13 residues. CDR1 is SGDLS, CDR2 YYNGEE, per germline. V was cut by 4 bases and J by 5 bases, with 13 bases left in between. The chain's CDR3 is CASSLTGSHEQYF. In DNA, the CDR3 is TGTGCCAGCAGCTTAACAGGGTCCCACGAGCAGTACTTC.

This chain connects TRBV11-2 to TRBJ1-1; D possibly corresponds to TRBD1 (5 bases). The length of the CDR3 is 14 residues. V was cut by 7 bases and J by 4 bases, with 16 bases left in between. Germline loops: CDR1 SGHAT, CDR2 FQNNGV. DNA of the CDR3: TGTGCCAGCAACGATGCAGGGTCTATCACTGAAGCTTTCTTT. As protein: CASNDAGSITEAFF.

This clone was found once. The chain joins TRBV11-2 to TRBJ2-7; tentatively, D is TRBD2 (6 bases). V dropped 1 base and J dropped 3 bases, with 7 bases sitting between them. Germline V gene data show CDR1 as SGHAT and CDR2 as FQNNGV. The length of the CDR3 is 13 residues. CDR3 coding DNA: TGTGCCAGCAGCTTAGTTAGCGGCTACGAGCAGTACTTC. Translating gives CASSLVSGYEQYF.

The CDR3 DNA reads as TGTGCCAGCAGTCTCTCCGGAAACACCATATATTTT. It codes for CASSLSGNTIYF. The V call is TRBV12-3 or TRBV12-4, the J call TRBJ1-3; D is unclear. The V end lost 5 bases, the J end lost 4 bases, and 6 bases lay between the germline ends. This CDR3 region has 12 residues.

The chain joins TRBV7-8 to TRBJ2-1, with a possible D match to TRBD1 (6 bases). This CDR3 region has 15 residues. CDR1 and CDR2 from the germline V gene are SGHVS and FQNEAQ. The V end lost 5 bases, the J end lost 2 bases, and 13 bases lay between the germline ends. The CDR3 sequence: CASSTRTETYNEQFF. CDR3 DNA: TGTGCCAGCAGCACCAGGACAGAAACCTACAATGAGCAGTTCTTC.

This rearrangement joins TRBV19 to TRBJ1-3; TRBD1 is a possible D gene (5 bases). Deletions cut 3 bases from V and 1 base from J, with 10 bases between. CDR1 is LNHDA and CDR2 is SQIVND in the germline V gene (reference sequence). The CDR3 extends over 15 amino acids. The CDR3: CASSIGRVSGNTIYF. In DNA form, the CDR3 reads TGTGCCAGTAGTATTGGCAGGGTATCTGGAAACACCATATATTTT. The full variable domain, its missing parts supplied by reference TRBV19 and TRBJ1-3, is DGGITQSPKYLFRKEGQNVTLSCEQNLNHDAMYWYRQDPGQGLRLIYYSQIVNDFQKGDIAEGYSVSREKKESFPLTVTSAQKNPTAFYLCASSIGRVSGNTIYFGEGSWLTVV.

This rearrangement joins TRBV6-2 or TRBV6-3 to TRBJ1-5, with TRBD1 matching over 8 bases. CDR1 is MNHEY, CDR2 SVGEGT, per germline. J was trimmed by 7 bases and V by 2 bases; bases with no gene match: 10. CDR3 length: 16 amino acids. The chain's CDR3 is CASSYPRTGRQQPQHF. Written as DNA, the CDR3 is TGTGCCAGCAGTTACCCGCGGACAGGGAGGCAACAGCCCCAGCATTTT.

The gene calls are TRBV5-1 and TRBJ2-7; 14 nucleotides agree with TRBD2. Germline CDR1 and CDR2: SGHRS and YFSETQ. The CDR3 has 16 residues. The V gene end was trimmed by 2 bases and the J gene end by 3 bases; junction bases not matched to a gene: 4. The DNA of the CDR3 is TGCGCCAGCAGCTTAAAGACTAGCGGGGGGGTCTACGAGCAGTACTTC. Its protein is CASSLKTSGGVYEQYF.

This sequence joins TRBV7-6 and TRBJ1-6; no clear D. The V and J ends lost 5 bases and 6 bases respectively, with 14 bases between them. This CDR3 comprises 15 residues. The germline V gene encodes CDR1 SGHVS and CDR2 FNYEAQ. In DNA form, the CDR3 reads TGTGCCAGCAGCAAGGGAGTGGGAGCTAATTCACCCCTCCACTTT. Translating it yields CASSKGVGANSPLHF.

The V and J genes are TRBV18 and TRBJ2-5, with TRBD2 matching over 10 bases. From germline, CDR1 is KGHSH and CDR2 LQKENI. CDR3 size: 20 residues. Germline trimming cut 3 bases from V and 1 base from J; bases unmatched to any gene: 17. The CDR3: CASSPFGLPTASGSQETQYF. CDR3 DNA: TGTGCCAGCTCACCCTTCGGTCTCCCGACCGCTAGCGGGAGCCAAGAGACCCAGTACTTC.

CDR3 coding DNA: TGTGCCAGCAGTTACTCGCGGCAGTACACTGAAGCTTTCTTT. This translates into CASSYSRQYTEAFF. The gene calls are TRBV6-2 or TRBV6-3 and TRBJ1-1; D unclear. Germline CDR1 reads MNHEY; CDR2 reads SVGEGT. V was shortened by 0 bases and J by 3 bases, with 8 bases between the two germline ends. This CDR3 is built from 14 residues.

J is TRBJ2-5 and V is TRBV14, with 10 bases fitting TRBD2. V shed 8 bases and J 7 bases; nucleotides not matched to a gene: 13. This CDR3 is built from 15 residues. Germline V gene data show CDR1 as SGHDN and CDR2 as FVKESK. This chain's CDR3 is CASGYSGRPQGTQYF. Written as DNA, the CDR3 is TGTGCCAGCGGCTATAGCGGGAGGCCCCAGGGGACCCAGTACTTC.

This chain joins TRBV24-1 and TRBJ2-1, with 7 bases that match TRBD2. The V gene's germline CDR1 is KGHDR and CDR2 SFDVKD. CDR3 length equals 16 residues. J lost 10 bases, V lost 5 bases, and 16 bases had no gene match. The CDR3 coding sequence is TGTGCCACCAGTGGTGCAACCGGGACGGGGGGTGAGGAGCAGTTCTTC. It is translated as CATSGATGTGGEEQFF.

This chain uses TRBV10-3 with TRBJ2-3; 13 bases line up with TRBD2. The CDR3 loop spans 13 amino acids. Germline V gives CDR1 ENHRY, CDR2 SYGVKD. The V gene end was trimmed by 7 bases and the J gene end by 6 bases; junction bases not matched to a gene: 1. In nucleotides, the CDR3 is TGTGCCATCAAACTAGCGGGGGGGGATACGCAGTATTTT. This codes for CAIKLAGGDTQYF.

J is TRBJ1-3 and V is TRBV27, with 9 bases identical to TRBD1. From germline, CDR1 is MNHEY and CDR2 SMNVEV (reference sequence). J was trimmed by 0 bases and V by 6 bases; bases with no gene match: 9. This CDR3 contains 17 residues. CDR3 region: CASSRTGALSSGNTIYF. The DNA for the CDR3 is TGTGCCAGCAGCCGGACAGGGGCACTAAGCTCTGGAAACACCATATATTTT.

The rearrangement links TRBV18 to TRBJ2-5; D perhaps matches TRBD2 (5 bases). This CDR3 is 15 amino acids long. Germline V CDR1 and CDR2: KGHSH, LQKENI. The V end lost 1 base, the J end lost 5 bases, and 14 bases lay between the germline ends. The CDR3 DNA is TGTGCCAGCTCACCACAAGAGGGTATGTGGGAGACCCAGTACTTC. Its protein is CASSPQEGMWETQYF.

CDR3 bases: TGCGCCAGCAGCCAAGGGCAGATATTAGCCAAAAACATTCAGTACTTC. As protein: CASSQGQILAKNIQYF. This chain links TRBV4-1 with TRBJ2-4; unclear D gene. The CDR3 covers 16 residues. From germline, CDR1 is MGHRA and CDR2 YSYEKL. Trimming pared 1 base from V and 0 bases from J, leaving 10 bases between.

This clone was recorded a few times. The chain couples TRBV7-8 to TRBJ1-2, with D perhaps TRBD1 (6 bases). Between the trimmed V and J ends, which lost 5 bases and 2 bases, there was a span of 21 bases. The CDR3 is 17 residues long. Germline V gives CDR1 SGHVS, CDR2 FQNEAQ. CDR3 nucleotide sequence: TGTGCCAGCAGCCCGAGTTACAGGGAGCTGGGCAACTATGGCTACACCTTC. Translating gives CASSPSYRELGNYGYTF.

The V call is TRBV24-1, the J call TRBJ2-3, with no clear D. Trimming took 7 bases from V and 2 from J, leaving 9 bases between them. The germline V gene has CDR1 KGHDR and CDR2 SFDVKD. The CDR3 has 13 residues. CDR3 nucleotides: TGTGCCACCAGCCCTATAAACACAGATACGCAGTATTTT. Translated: CATSPINTDTQYF.

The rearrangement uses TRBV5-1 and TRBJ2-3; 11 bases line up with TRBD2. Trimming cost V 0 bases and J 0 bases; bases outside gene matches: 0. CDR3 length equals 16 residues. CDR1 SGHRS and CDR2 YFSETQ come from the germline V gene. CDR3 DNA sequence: TGCGCCAGCAGCTTGGGGACTAGCGGGAGCACAGATACGCAGTATTTT. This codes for CASSLGTSGSTDTQYF. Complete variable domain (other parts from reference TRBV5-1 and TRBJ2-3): KAGVTQTPRYLIKTRGQQVTLSCSPISGHRSVSWYQQTPGQGLQFLFEYFSETQRNKGNFPGRFSGRQFSNSRSEMNVSTLELGDSALYLCASSLGTSGSTDTQYFGPGTRLTVL.

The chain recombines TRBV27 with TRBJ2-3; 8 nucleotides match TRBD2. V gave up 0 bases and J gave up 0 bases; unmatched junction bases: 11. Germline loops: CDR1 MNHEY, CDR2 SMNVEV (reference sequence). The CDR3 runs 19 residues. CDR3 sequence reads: CASSLSDPLAGNSTDTQYF. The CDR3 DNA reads TGTGCCAGCAGTTTATCAGACCCTCTAGCGGGTAATAGCACAGATACGCAGTATTTT.

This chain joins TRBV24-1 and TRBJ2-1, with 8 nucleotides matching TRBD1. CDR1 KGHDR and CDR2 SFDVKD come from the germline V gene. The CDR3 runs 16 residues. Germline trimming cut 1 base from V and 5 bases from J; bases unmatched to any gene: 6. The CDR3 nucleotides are TGTGCCACCAGTGATTTATCAGGGGGCCCCAACAATGAGCAGTTCTTC. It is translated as CATSDLSGGPNNEQFF.

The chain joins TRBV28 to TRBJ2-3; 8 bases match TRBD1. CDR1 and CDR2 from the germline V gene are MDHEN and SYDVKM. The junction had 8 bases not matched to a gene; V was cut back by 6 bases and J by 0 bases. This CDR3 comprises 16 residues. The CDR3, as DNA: TGTGCCAGCAGGGACCCCGGGACAGGTAGCACAGATACGCAGTATTTT. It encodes CASRDPGTGSTDTQYF. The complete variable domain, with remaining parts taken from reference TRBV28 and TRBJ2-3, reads DVKVTQSSRYLVKRTGEKVFLECVQDMDHENMFWYRQDPGLGLRLIYFSYDVKMKEKGDIPEGYSVSREKKERFSLILESASTNQTSMYLCASRDPGTGSTDTQYFGPGTRLTVL.

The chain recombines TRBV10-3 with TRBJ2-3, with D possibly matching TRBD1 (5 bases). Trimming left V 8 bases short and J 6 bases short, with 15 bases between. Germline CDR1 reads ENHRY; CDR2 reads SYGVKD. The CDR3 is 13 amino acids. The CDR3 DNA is TGTGCCATCGGACCCAGGGATGCGGATACGCAGTATTTT. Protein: CAIGPRDADTQYF.

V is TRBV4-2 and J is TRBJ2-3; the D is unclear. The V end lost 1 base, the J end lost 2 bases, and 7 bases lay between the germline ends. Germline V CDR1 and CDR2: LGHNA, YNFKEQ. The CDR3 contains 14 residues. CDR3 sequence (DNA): TGTGCCAGCAGCCAAGCCCTAAACACAGATACGCAGTATTTT. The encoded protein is CASSQALNTDTQYF.

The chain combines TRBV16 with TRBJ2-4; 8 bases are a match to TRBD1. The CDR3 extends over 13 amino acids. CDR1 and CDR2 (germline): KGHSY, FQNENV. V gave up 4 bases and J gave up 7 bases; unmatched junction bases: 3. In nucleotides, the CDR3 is TGTGCCAGCAGCCTGACAGGGGCGAACATTCAGTACTTC. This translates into CASSLTGANIQYF.

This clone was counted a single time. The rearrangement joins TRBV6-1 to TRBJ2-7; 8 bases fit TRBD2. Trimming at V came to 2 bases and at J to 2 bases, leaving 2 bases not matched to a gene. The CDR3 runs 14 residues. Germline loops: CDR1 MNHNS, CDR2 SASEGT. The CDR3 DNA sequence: TGTGCCAGCAGTGAACCGGGAGGGGCCTACGAGCAGTACTTC. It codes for CASSEPGGAYEQYF.

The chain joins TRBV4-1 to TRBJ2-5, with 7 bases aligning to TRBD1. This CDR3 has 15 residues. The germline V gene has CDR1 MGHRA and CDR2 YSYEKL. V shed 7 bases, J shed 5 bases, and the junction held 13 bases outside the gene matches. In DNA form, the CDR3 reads TGCGCCAGCAAAAGACAGGGTGATGGGGTGGAGACCCAGTACTTC. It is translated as CASKRQGDGVETQYF.

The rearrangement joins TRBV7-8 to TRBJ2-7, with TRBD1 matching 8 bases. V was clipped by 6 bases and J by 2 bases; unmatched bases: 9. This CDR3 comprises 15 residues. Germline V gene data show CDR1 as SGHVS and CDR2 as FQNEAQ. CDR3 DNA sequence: TGTGCCAGCAGTCCAACCGGGACAGGAACCTACGAGCAGTACTTC. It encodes CASSPTGTGTYEQYF.